The 30 T cell receptor beta chains below were found in one sample sequenced in a study of control samples from healthy donors and cancer patients. TCRdb keeps only in-frame clones here, not all; method: immunoSEQ multiplex PCR. This sample has about 140,000 clones; approximately 92% occur once, and the top ten carry about 11%. What was sequenced was blood. The receptors shown here come from a young man in good health.

The chain is built from TRBV2 and TRBJ2-2; D ambiguous. This CDR3 is 14 amino acids long. Germline-derived CDR1 and CDR2 are SNHLY and FYNNEI. Trimming pared 1 base from V and 1 base from J, leaving 4 bases between. CDR3 in amino acids: CASSEGGNTGELFF. In DNA form, the CDR3 reads TGTGCCAGCAGTGAAGGTGGGAACACCGGGGAGCTGTTTTTT.

The chain employs TRBV6-4 and TRBJ1-2; D is undetermined. CDR3 length: 13 residues. Trimming left V 4 bases short and J 8 bases short, with 14 bases between. Germline CDR1 reads MRHNA; CDR2 reads SNTAGT. In nucleotides, the CDR3 is TGTGCCAGCAGTGGTGGGGTAGGGAGCGGCTACACCTTC. Encoded protein: CASSGGVGSGYTF.

The chain carries TRBV7-9 and TRBJ2-1; the D call may be TRBD1 or TRBD2 (6 bases each). This CDR3 region has 16 residues. V was clipped by 3 bases and J by 10 bases, with 22 bases between them. In germline, CDR1 is SEHNR, CDR2 FQNEAQ (reference sequence). In DNA form, the CDR3 reads TGTGCCAGCAGCTTCGCCCTTAGCGGAAATCAGGGGGAGCAGTTCTTC. It encodes CASSFALSGNQGEQFF.

The V and J genes are TRBV27 and TRBJ2-5, with a possible D match to TRBD1 (6 bases). V shed 10 bases and J shed 4 bases, with 37 bases lying between them. The CDR3 consists of 20 residues. CDR1 and CDR2 from the germline V gene are MNHEY and SMNVEV (reference sequence). The CDR3 DNA sequence: TGTGCCACCCACGACTCTGCAGAAGAGACGGCCAGACAGGAGAGAGAGACCCAGTACTTC. The encoded protein is CATHDSAEETARQERETQYF.

This chain links TRBV7-2 with TRBJ2-3; D remains unclear. Trimming removed 4 bases from V and 2 bases from J, with 13 bases in between. The V gene's germline CDR1 is SGHTA and CDR2 FQGNSA. This CDR3 region has 15 residues. The DNA for the CDR3 is TGTGCCAGCAGCTATATCCCAGGCTTCACAGATACGCAGTATTTT. Translated, it gives CASSYIPGFTDTQYF. Drawing the rest from reference TRBV7-2 and TRBJ2-3, the complete variable domain is GAGVSQSPSNKVTEKGKDVELRCDPISGHTALYWYRQSLGQGLEFLIYFQGNSAPDKSGLPSDRFSAERTGGSVSTLTIQRTQQEDSAVYLCASSYIPGFTDTQYFGPGTRLTVL.

This rearrangement joins TRBV11-2 to TRBJ2-7, with 10 bases aligning to TRBD2. The CDR3 covers 15 residues. The trim removed 3 bases at V and 2 bases at J, leaving 4 bases unmatched. Germline lookup yields CDR1 SGHAT and CDR2 FQNNGV. This CDR3 reads CASSFLAGGPYEQYF. Here the CDR3 DNA reads TGTGCCAGCAGCTTCTTAGCGGGAGGTCCCTACGAGCAGTACTTC.

V gene TRBV6-5 combines with J gene TRBJ1-1; the match to TRBD1 covers 10 bases. In germline, CDR1 is MNHEY, CDR2 SVGAGI. Unmatched junction bases numbered 2, after V lost 3 bases and J lost 4 bases. The CDR3 runs to 14 residues. This CDR3 is CASSYGTGVTEAFF. The CDR3 bases are TGTGCCAGCAGTTATGGGACAGGGGTCACTGAAGCTTTCTTT.

The CDR3 coding sequence is TGTGCCACCAGCAGAAAACAGGGGGACTACGAGCAGTACTTC. As protein: CATSRKQGDYEQYF. This chain links TRBV15 with TRBJ2-7; 8 bases match TRBD1. The CDR3 has 14 amino acids. J was trimmed by 3 bases and V by 2 bases; bases with no gene match: 3. Germline V gene lookup returns CDR1 LNHNV and CDR2 YYDKDF (reference sequence).

This rearrangement joins TRBV9 to TRBJ1-5; TRBD1 might be the D (5 bases). Germline V gene lookup returns CDR1 SGDLS and CDR2 YYNGEE. V lost 4 bases to trimming and J lost 0 bases, with 8 bases between them. This CDR3 is 14 amino acids long. The DNA of the CDR3 is TGTGCCAGCAGCTTGGGGACTAGCAATCAGCCCCAGCATTTT. Translated: CASSLGTSNQPQHF.

V gene TRBV28 combines with J gene TRBJ1-2; tentatively, D is TRBD1 (6 bases). Germline values: CDR1 MDHEN, CDR2 SYDVKM. V gave up 11 bases and J gave up 4 bases, with 20 bases separating them. The CDR3 extends over 14 amino acids. In nucleotides, the CDR3 is TGTGCCGTAAATGTCCGGACAGCCTTCTATGGCTACACCTTC. Protein sequence: CAVNVRTAFYGYTF.

This rearrangement joins TRBV19 to TRBJ2-2; TRBD2 is a possible D gene (6 bases). V dropped 3 bases and J dropped 1 base, with 18 bases sitting between them. The germline CDR1 and CDR2 sequences are LNHDA and SQIVND (reference sequence). The CDR3 consists of 18 residues. The CDR3 sequence is CASSIGASAGLNTGELFF. The CDR3, as DNA: TGTGCCAGTAGTATCGGCGCTAGTGCGGGACTGAACACCGGGGAGCTGTTTTTT.

The CDR3 coding sequence is TGTGCCAGCTCCGTGCCGACCGGGGAGCTGTTTTTT. Encoded protein: CASSVPTGELFF. The chain is built from TRBV27 and TRBJ2-2; D gene unclear. The CDR3 runs to 12 residues. Deletions cut 8 bases from V and 5 bases from J, with 9 bases between. The germline V gene encodes CDR1 MNHEY and CDR2 SMNVEV (reference sequence).

The sample holds many counts of this clone. This chain links TRBV21-1 with TRBJ1-5; TRBD1 is the table's D call and was not checked against the DNA. TRBV21-1 has pseudogene status. The CDR3 runs to 17 residues. CDR3 loop: CASSNPKPGQGDQPQHF. CDR3 nucleotide sequence: TGTGCCAGCAGCAACCCTAAACCGGGACAGGGGGATCAGCCCCAGCATTTT.

This clone appeared a single time. This rearrangement joins TRBV18 to TRBJ1-2; D possibly corresponds to TRBD1 (5 bases). From germline, CDR1 is KGHSH and CDR2 LQKENI. V lost 0 bases, J lost 7 bases, and 12 bases lay in between. The CDR3 spans 14 residues. The CDR3 DNA sequence: TGTGCCAGCTCACCACCGTCCAGGGAAGGTGGCTACACCTTC. Protein sequence: CASSPPSREGGYTF. The full variable domain, its missing parts supplied by reference TRBV18 and TRBJ1-2, is NAGVMQNPRHLVRRRGQEARLRCSPMKGHSHVYWYRQLPEEGLKFMVYLQKENIIDESGMPKERFSAEFPKEGPSILRIQQVVRGDSAAYFCASSPPSREGGYTFGSGTRLTVV.

This chain connects TRBV2 to TRBJ2-7, with 13 bases that match TRBD2. CDR1 is SNHLY, CDR2 FYNNEI, per germline. V was clipped by 6 bases and J by 3 bases; unmatched bases: 2. The CDR3 is made up of 14 amino acids. The CDR3 region is CASRGLAGIYEQYF. Here the CDR3 DNA reads TGTGCCAGCAGGGGACTAGCGGGGATCTACGAGCAGTACTTC.

The V gene is TRBV12-3 or TRBV12-4, the J gene TRBJ1-1; D remains ambiguous. Deletions cut 3 bases from V and 1 base from J, with 6 bases between. This CDR3 comprises 13 residues. CDR3 loop: CASSFTQNTEAFF. CDR3 coding DNA: TGTGCCAGCAGTTTTACACAGAACACTGAAGCTTTCTTT.

In its sample, this clone was seen a few times. The rearrangement joins TRBV7-9 to TRBJ1-1; D gene unclear. From germline, CDR1 is SEHNR and CDR2 FQNEAQ (reference sequence). Trimming took off 4 bases at V and 8 bases at J, with 14 bases between the two ends. This CDR3 spans 13 amino acids. The CDR3 loop reads CASSSNTDREAFF. For the CDR3, the DNA is TGTGCCAGCAGCTCAAATACGGACCGCGAAGCTTTCTTT.

The chain joins TRBV7-2 to TRBJ2-4; D is unresolved. Trimming cost V 5 bases and J 5 bases, with 13 bases left between them. Germline loops: CDR1 SGHTA, CDR2 FQGNSA. The CDR3 has 14 amino acids. The CDR3 loop is CASSKDLWENIQYF. The CDR3 nucleotides read TGTGCCAGCAGCAAGGACCTATGGGAAAACATTCAGTACTTC.

The chain uses TRBV9 and TRBJ1-4; weak D call: TRBD1 (5 bases). Germline CDR1 and CDR2: SGDLS and YYNGEE. V lost 4 bases and J lost 4, with 17 bases in between. The length of the CDR3 is 16 residues. DNA for the CDR3: TGTGCCAGCAGCCCCGGGGGGAGAACCGTTAATGAAAAACTGTTTTTT. It codes for CASSPGGRTVNEKLFF. Full variable domain (rest looked up from reference TRBV9 and TRBJ1-4): DSGVTQTPKHLITATGQRVTLRCSPRSGDLSVYWYQQSLDQGLQFLIQYYNGEERAKGNILERFSAQQFPDLHSELNLSSLELGDSALYFCASSPGGRTVNEKLFFGSGTQLSVL.

This clone was picked up one time. V gene TRBV28 combines with J gene TRBJ2-1, with 10 bases matching TRBD2. The germline V gene encodes CDR1 MDHEN and CDR2 SYDVKM. This CDR3 region has 17 residues. The J segment lost 7 bases and the V segment lost 3 bases, leaving 12 bases of the junction unmatched. CDR3 in amino acids: CASSFLTPSGRGNEQFF. CDR3 nucleotides: TGTGCCAGCAGTTTCCTTACCCCTAGCGGGAGAGGAAATGAGCAGTTCTTC. The complete variable domain, with remaining parts taken from reference TRBV28 and TRBJ2-1, reads DVKVTQSSRYLVKRTGEKVFLECVQDMDHENMFWYRQDPGLGLRLIYFSYDVKMKEKGDIPEGYSVSREKKERFSLILESASTNQTSMYLCASSFLTPSGRGNEQFFGPGTRLTVL.

The J gene is TRBJ2-1, the V gene TRBV30; 10 positions match TRBD2. The CDR3 is made up of 17 amino acids. Trimming removed 2 bases from V and 7 bases from J; junction bases left unmatched: 14. Germline V CDR1 and CDR2: GTSNPN, SVGIG (reference sequence). In DNA, the CDR3 is TGTGCCTGGAGTCCGGTCCCTCTAGCGGGAGTTCTTAATGAGCAGTTCTTC. Translation: CAWSPVPLAGVLNEQFF.

The V and J genes are TRBV19 and TRBJ1-1; no clear D gene. Germline loops: CDR1 LNHDA, CDR2 SQIVND (reference sequence). Between the trimmed V and J ends, which lost 6 bases and 4 bases, there was a span of 27 bases. The length of the CDR3 is 18 residues. The CDR3 spells CASSPHLGSDRRSTEAFF. CDR3 DNA: TGTGCCAGTAGCCCCCATTTGGGGTCAGACCGAAGGAGCACTGAAGCTTTCTTT.

This clone has just one count. The V and J genes are TRBV7-2 and TRBJ2-3; 9 bases agree with TRBD2. This CDR3 has 15 amino acids. V lost 3 bases and J lost 5; bases outside the gene matches: 6. Germline V gene lookup returns CDR1 SGHTA and CDR2 FQGNSA. For the CDR3, the DNA is TGTGCCAGCAGCTTTCGCGGGAGGGCTAAAGATACGCAGTATTTT. Protein product: CASSFRGRAKDTQYF.

Comment on this clone: The sample holds other DNA sequences that translate to the same CDR3. This chain joins TRBV7-2 and TRBJ2-2; TRBD2 might be the D (6 bases). The CDR3 consists of 13 residues. Trimming stripped 4 bases from V and 4 bases from J, with 7 bases between. The V gene's germline CDR1 is SGHTA and CDR2 FQGNSA. The CDR3 sequence: CASSSRGTGELFF. The DNA of the CDR3 is TGTGCCAGCAGCTCGCGGGGCACCGGGGAGCTGTTTTTT.

Only one count was recorded for this clone. The chain employs TRBV5-1 and TRBJ2-5; D might be TRBD1 or TRBD2, each matching 5 bases. Germline assignment: CDR1 SGHRS and CDR2 YFSETQ. CDR3 length: 13 amino acids. V was clipped by 1 base and J by 5 bases, with 9 bases between them. The chain's CDR3 is CASSLTGGETQYF. The CDR3 DNA reads TGCGCCAGCAGCTTGACAGGCGGGGAGACCCAGTACTTC.

The rearrangement joins TRBV28 to TRBJ1-5; D uncertain. Trimming removed 2 bases at V and 0 bases at J, with 8 bases between. Germline CDR1 MDHEN, CDR2 SYDVKM. There are 15 residues in the CDR3. CDR3 amino acids: CASSLPQYSNQPQHF. Written as DNA, the CDR3 is TGTGCCAGCAGTTTACCTCAGTATAGCAATCAGCCCCAGCATTTT. Full variable domain (rest looked up from reference TRBV28 and TRBJ1-5): DVKVTQSSRYLVKRTGEKVFLECVQDMDHENMFWYRQDPGLGLRLIYFSYDVKMKEKGDIPEGYSVSREKKERFSLILESASTNQTSMYLCASSLPQYSNQPQHFGDGTRLSIL.

The chain uses TRBV30 and TRBJ1-3, with D unclear. Germline CDR1 reads GTSNPN; CDR2 reads SVGIG (reference sequence). V lost 2 bases and J 4 bases, leaving 6 bases between the germline ends. The CDR3 runs to 12 residues. This chain's CDR3 is CAWSTSGNTIYF. In nucleotides, the CDR3 is TGTGCCTGGAGTACATCGGGAAACACCATATATTTT.

The chain links TRBV12-5 to TRBJ2-7, with 9 bases matching TRBD1. Germline V gene sequence: CDR1 LGHNT, CDR2 FRNRAP. V trimming: 1 base; J trimming: 13 bases; junction bases outside the gene matches: 14. This CDR3 is built from 15 residues. The CDR3 loop is CASGLDGTGHNLGYF. DNA of the CDR3: TGTGCTAGTGGTTTGGATGGGACAGGGCATAATCTCGGATACTTC.

This rearrangement joins TRBV6-6 to TRBJ1-1; 11 positions match TRBD1. Germline CDR1 reads MNHNY; CDR2 reads SVGAGI (reference sequence). The CDR3 length is 13 residues. The junction had 7 bases not matched to a gene; V was cut back by 7 bases and J by 9 bases. This CDR3 reads CASILGQGGQAFF. The CDR3, as DNA: TGTGCCAGCATCCTGGGACAGGGGGGGCAAGCTTTCTTT.

This sequence joins TRBV21-1 and TRBJ1-2; the table's TRBD1 call for D was not verified on the DNA. TRBV21-1 is listed as a pseudogene. The CDR3 sequence is 17 residues long. CDR3 protein: CASCGFRGPLLGYGYTF. CDR3 DNA: TGTGCCAGCTGTGGGTTTAGGGGCCCCTTACTCGGCTATGGCTACACCTTC.